The next 28 T cell receptor beta chains were all read from a single sample in a study of T-cell reconstitution after alpha-beta-depleted transplantation in children. Preparation of the TCRbeta library used unique molecular identifiers. TCRdb processed the PCR reads anew with MiXCR; each CDR3 protein has one entry. Of approximately 590,000 distinct CDR3 sequences in the sample, 8% to 11% are singletons; the top ten hold less than 5%. This specimen consisted of PBMCs from the stem cell graft donor, obtained from the stem cell graft. All receptors come from a human donor who donated a stem cell graft to a child with acute myeloid leukemia.

This clonotype was recorded many times. The genes are TRBV12-3 or TRBV12-4 and TRBJ2-2, with no clear D. V gave up 1 base and J gave up 0 bases, with 6 bases separating them. CDR3 length: 15 amino acids. The CDR3 loop is CASSLGLANTGELFF. DNA of the CDR3: TGTGCCAGCAGTTTAGGGTTAGCGAACACCGGGGAGCTGTTTTTT.

This clonotype was seen at least ten times. V is TRBV24-1 and J is TRBJ2-7; D not resolved. Deletions cut 4 bases from V and 0 bases from J, with 18 bases between. Germline V gene sequence: CDR1 KGHDR, CDR2 SFDVKD. This CDR3 comprises 17 residues. The chain's CDR3 is CATSETPGYESSYEQYF. CDR3 DNA: TGTGCCACCAGTGAAACCCCAGGTTATGAAAGCTCCTACGAGCAGTACTTC.

The sample holds a few counts of this clonotype. The chain combines TRBV20-1 with TRBJ2-7; possibly TRBD1 for D (5 bases). The CDR3 is made up of 16 amino acids. With 4 bases removed from V and 9 bases from J, the gap between germline ends came to 28 bases. The germline V gene encodes CDR1 DFQATT and CDR2 SNEGSKA (reference sequence). The CDR3 nucleotides read TGCAGTGCTATGCAGGGCGTCACCCACCCTTCACGAGTGCAGTACTTC. Protein sequence: CSAMQGVTHPSRVQYF.

A few counts support this clonotype. V and J are TRBV25-1 and TRBJ1-5; D is perhaps TRBD1 (5 bases). Germline V gene lookup returns CDR1 MGHDK and CDR2 SYGVNS. The CDR3 has 12 amino acids. V lost 3 bases, J lost 6 bases, and 6 bases lay in between. CDR3 sequence reads: CASSEGGQPQHF. The CDR3 nucleotides are TGTGCCAGCAGTGAGGGGGGTCAGCCCCAGCATTTT.

In regard to this clonotype: This may be a read error: a much more frequent sequence differs by one nucleotide. The CDR3, as DNA: TGCAGCGCGGCAGGGGGCGCGGAGACCCAGTACTTC. Protein sequence: CSAAGGAETQYF. This chain joins TRBV29-1 and TRBJ2-5, with 8 positions matching TRBD1. This CDR3 has 12 residues. CDR1 and CDR2 (germline): SQVTM, ANQGSEA. Unmatched junction bases numbered 6, after V lost 7 bases and J lost 5 bases.

This clonotype was observed at least ten times. The CDR3 region is CASSRETLSEQFF. The CDR3, as DNA: TGTGCCAGCAGCCGAGAAACCTTGAGTGAGCAGTTCTTC. The chain employs TRBV4-2 and TRBJ2-1; D ambiguous. Germline CDR1 is LGHNA and CDR2 is YNFKEQ. The CDR3 runs to 13 residues. Trimming left V 4 bases short and J 9 bases short, with 13 bases between.

This clonotype was seen repeatedly, ten times or more. The J gene is TRBJ1-1, the V gene TRBV12-3 or TRBV12-4; maybe TRBD1 (5 bases). Trimming shortened V by 6 bases and J by 4 bases, and 12 bases separated the two germline ends. The CDR3 spans 13 residues. The CDR3 region has the DNA TGTGCCAGCAGGCGGGGCGAGGGCACTGAAGCTTTCTTT. Amino acid sequence: CASRRGEGTEAFF.

The chain recombines TRBV7-9 with TRBJ1-3, with 9 nucleotides matching TRBD1. There are 15 residues in the CDR3. Germline trimming cut 5 bases from V and 4 bases from J; bases unmatched to any gene: 6. Per the germline V gene, CDR1 is SEHNR and CDR2 is FQNEAQ (reference sequence). The CDR3 DNA follows: TGTGCCAGCAGCCCCGGGACAGGGCGGGGAAACACCATATATTTT. Translating it yields CASSPGTGRGNTIYF. Combining the CDR3 with reference TRBV7-9 and TRBJ1-3 gives the whole variable domain DTGVSQNPRHKITKRGQNVTFRCDPISEHNRLYWYRQTLGQGPEFLTYFQNEAQLEKSRLLSDRFSAERPKGSFSTLEIQRTEQGDSAMYLCASSPGTGRGNTIYFGEGSWLTVV.

This clonotype was observed a handful of times. CDR3 region: CSARPGSGNTEAFF. CDR3 in DNA: TGCAGTGCTAGGCCGGGGTCGGGGAACACTGAAGCTTTCTTT. The gene calls are TRBV20-1 and TRBJ1-1; the D is unclear. Trimming took off 3 bases at V and 1 base at J, with 12 bases between the two ends. This CDR3 is built from 14 residues. Germline V lookup: CDR1 DFQATT, CDR2 SNEGSKA (reference sequence).

The rearrangement joins TRBV12-3 or TRBV12-4 to TRBJ2-7; D remains unclear. The CDR3 has 13 residues. Trimming shortened V by 5 bases and J by 7 bases, and 15 bases separated the two germline ends. The CDR3 is CASSRMKSGEQYF. The DNA of the CDR3 is TGTGCCAGCAGTCGAATGAAGTCTGGAGAGCAGTACTTC.

This clonotype was observed a handful of times. The rearrangement uses TRBV11-2 and TRBJ2-4; D is possibly TRBD2 (6 bases). The CDR3 length is 16 residues. In germline, CDR1 is SGHAT, CDR2 FQNNGV. The V gene lost 7 bases and the J gene lost 2 bases, with 18 bases spanning the gap. CDR3 DNA sequence: TGTGCCAGCACGCTTAGTCAGGGAGGTCCCAAAAACATTCAGTACTTC. Translated: CASTLSQGGPKNIQYF.

This clonotype was seen only a few times. The genes are TRBV11-1 and TRBJ2-6, with unresolved D. Germline values: CDR1 SGHAT, CDR2 FQDESV (reference sequence). The CDR3 sequence is 18 residues long. The V end was cut by 2 bases, the J end by 2 bases, with 16 bases between. The CDR3 protein is CASSLTARNLPGANVLTF. CDR3 nucleotides: TGTGCCAGCAGCTTAACCGCCAGAAACCTCCCTGGGGCCAACGTCCTGACTTTC. Variable domain in full (rest from reference TRBV11-1 and TRBJ2-6): EAEVAQSPRYKITEKSQAVAFWCDPISGHATLYWYRQILGQGPELLVQFQDESVVDDSQLPKDRFSAERLKGVDSTLKIQPAELGDSAMYLCASSLTARNLPGANVLTFGAGSRLTVL.

The CDR3 nucleotides are TGTGCCAGCCATCCGGCCGGGCGGGAGACCCAGTACTTC. Encoded protein: CASHPAGRETQYF. The chain joins TRBV27 to TRBJ2-5; D gene ambiguous. The germline CDR1 and CDR2 sequences are MNHEY and SMNVEV (reference sequence). Trimming took 8 bases from V and 5 from J, leaving 15 bases between them. The CDR3 is 13 residues long.

This clonotype was recorded at least ten times. In nucleotides, the CDR3 is TGTGCCACCAGCAGAGATTCGCCGGTAATTGGAGATACGCAGTATTTT. Its protein is CATSRDSPVIGDTQYF. This chain connects TRBV15 to TRBJ2-3, with no clear D. Looked up from germline, CDR1 is LNHNV and CDR2 is YYDKDF (reference sequence). This CDR3 comprises 16 residues. V lost 0 bases and J 5 bases, leaving 15 bases between the germline ends. Variable domain in full (rest from reference TRBV15 and TRBJ2-3): DAMVIQNPRYQVTQFGKPVTLSCSQTLNHNVMYWYQQKSSQAPKLLFHYYDKDFNNEADTPDNFQSRRPNTSFCFLDIRSPGLGDTAMYLCATSRDSPVIGDTQYFGPGTRLTVL.

This clonotype was detected ten times or more. J is TRBJ2-5 and V is TRBV20-1; a possible D gene is TRBD2 (5 bases). The germline V gene has CDR1 DFQATT and CDR2 SNEGSKA (reference sequence). Trimming cost V 3 bases and J 2 bases, with 13 bases left between them. This CDR3 comprises 14 residues. CDR3 DNA: TGCAGTGCTAGCCACTCCCGGAGGCAAGAGACCCAGTACTTC. Amino acid sequence: CSASHSRRQETQYF.

The V gene is TRBV3-1, the J gene TRBJ2-7, with 9 nucleotides matching TRBD1. Germline CDR1 LGHDT, CDR2 YNNKEL (reference sequence). The CDR3 length is 14 residues. Germline trimming cut 8 bases from V and 0 bases from J; bases unmatched to any gene: 5. CDR3 amino acids: CASEDRGNSYEQYF. In DNA form, the CDR3 reads TGTGCCAGCGAGGACAGGGGAAACTCCTACGAGCAGTACTTC.

Ten or more counts support this clonotype. J is TRBJ2-1 and V is TRBV9; D call uncertain. The germline V gene encodes CDR1 SGDLS and CDR2 YYNGEE. V lost 0 bases to trimming and J lost 5 bases, with 12 bases between them. This CDR3 region has 15 residues. CDR3: CASSVAEYYNNEQFF. The CDR3 nucleotides are TGTGCCAGCAGCGTAGCGGAGTACTACAACAATGAGCAGTTCTTC.

The CDR3, as DNA: TGCGCCAGCAGCCAAGACGAGAGGCCTAATCAGCCCCAGCATTTT. The encoded protein is CASSQDERPNQPQHF. The chain joins TRBV4-3 to TRBJ1-5; D not certain. With 0 bases removed from V and 4 bases from J, the gap between germline ends came to 10 bases. CDR3 length: 15 amino acids. From germline, CDR1 is LGHNA and CDR2 YSLEER.

This clonotype was seen many times. The V call is TRBV5-1, the J call TRBJ2-1; 7 nucleotides align to TRBD2. Germline CDR1 reads SGHRS; CDR2 reads YFSETQ. The CDR3 extends over 15 amino acids. The ends lost 1 base at V and 4 bases at J; junction bases unmatched: 5. In nucleotides, the CDR3 is TGCGCCAGCAGCTTGATTGCGGGGGAGTACAATGAGCAGTTCTTC. Translated: CASSLIAGEYNEQFF.

The chain combines TRBV21-1 with TRBJ2-1; TRBD2 is the table's D call and was not checked against the DNA. TRBV21-1 is termed a pseudogene. This CDR3 is 16 amino acids long. DNA of the CDR3: TGTGCCAGCAGCCCGGGGAGGCGGGAGGGAGGAGATGAGCAGTTCTTC. Residues: CASSPGRREGGDEQFF.

Only a few counts were recorded for this clonotype. The CDR3 DNA reads as TGCGCCAGCAGCCAAGATCTCTCCAAGTCAGTGAGGTCTTATGGCTACACCTTC. It specifies CASSQDLSKSVRSYGYTF. This sequence joins TRBV4-3 and TRBJ1-2, with unresolved D. Germline V CDR1 and CDR2: LGHNA, YSLEER. The V end lost 0 bases, the J end lost 5 bases, and 22 bases lay between the germline ends. The CDR3 has 18 amino acids.

The gene calls are TRBV19 and TRBJ2-1, with 7 bases lining up with TRBD1. V lost 3 bases, J lost 14 bases, and 13 bases stayed unmatched. CDR1 is LNHDA and CDR2 is SQIVND in the germline V gene (reference sequence). The CDR3 has 14 amino acids. CDR3 DNA sequence: TGTGCCAGTAGTATTCAAACAGGGGCCGTGGGTGAGTTCTTC. Its translation is CASSIQTGAVGEFF.

This clonotype came up a few times. The chain employs TRBV7-2 and TRBJ2-4; the D gene is possibly TRBD1 (6 bases). V lost 5 bases to trimming and J lost 12 bases, with 20 bases between them. The CDR3 runs 14 residues. Germline assignment: CDR1 SGHTA and CDR2 FQGNSA. In nucleotides, the CDR3 is TGTGCCAGCAGCCCGATGTCCCTTCAAGGGGGTCAGTACTTC. This encodes CASSPMSLQGGQYF. Combining the CDR3 with reference TRBV7-2 and TRBJ2-4 gives the whole variable domain GAGVSQSPSNKVTEKGKDVELRCDPISGHTALYWYRQSLGQGLEFLIYFQGNSAPDKSGLPSDRFSAERTGGSVSTLTIQRTQQEDSAVYLCASSPMSLQGGQYFGAGTRLSVL.

The table lists this clonotype with many counts. The rearrangement joins TRBV20-1 to TRBJ2-5; D is uncertain. With 4 bases removed from V and 1 base from J, the gap between germline ends came to 10 bases. CDR3 size: 13 residues. From germline, CDR1 is DFQATT and CDR2 SNEGSKA (reference sequence). The CDR3 reads CSAIPRIQETQYF. As DNA, the CDR3 is TGCAGTGCTATTCCCCGAATCCAAGAGACCCAGTACTTC.

A note on this clonotype: Given a much more abundant clone one base away, this may be a read error. V and J are TRBV7-2 and TRBJ1-1; 7 nucleotides match TRBD1. J was trimmed by 9 bases and V by 8 bases; bases with no gene match: 15. This CDR3 is 14 amino acids long. Germline V gives CDR1 SGHTA, CDR2 FQGNSA. This chain's CDR3 is CASYATGSGTKAFF. CDR3 bases: TGTGCCAGCTATGCGACAGGGAGCGGTACTAAAGCTTTCTTT.

The V gene is TRBV7-2, the J gene TRBJ2-5, with TRBD2 matching 9 bases. Germline V CDR1 and CDR2: SGHTA, FQGNSA. The ends lost 1 base at V and 3 bases at J; junction bases unmatched: 9. The CDR3 has 17 amino acids. In DNA form, the CDR3 reads TGTGCCAGCAGCTTAGTGTTTGCGGGAGGGCCTGAAGAGACCCAGTACTTC. Its translation is CASSLVFAGGPEETQYF.

This chain uses TRBV10-3 with TRBJ2-7; possible D gene TRBD2, 5 bases. The CDR3 spans 12 residues. The V gene's germline CDR1 is ENHRY and CDR2 SYGVKD. The V and J ends lost 10 bases and 2 bases respectively, with 12 bases between them. The CDR3 nucleotides are TGTGCCACTCAGGACGGGGCCTACGAGCAGTACTTC. It codes for CATQDGAYEQYF.

The rearrangement links TRBV29-1 to TRBJ2-1, with TRBD2 matching 7 bases. Trimming cost V 8 bases and J 0 bases; bases outside gene matches: 4. This CDR3 region has 13 residues. Germline V lookup: CDR1 SQVTM, CDR2 ANQGSEA. Written as DNA, the CDR3 is TGCAGCTGGGGCGGGAGCTCCTACAATGAGCAGTTCTTC. Its protein is CSWGGSSYNEQFF.